This T cell receptor (beta chain) is drawn from a study of vaccination and CD4 T cells after COVID-19. Study information: Subjects got two shots of BNT162b2 or mRNA-1273 vaccine. For post-vaccine samples, collection took place a median around 72 days after dose two, ranging from 14 to 241. Study-wide points: It was found that, in convalescent patients, 304 of 307 vaccine-specific clones were spike mono-reactive. With convalescent patients, a median about 87% of reactive clones emerged solely after vaccination.

In the case of this clonotype: Its target is unknown.

Via MiXCR, TCRdb re-called the PCR reads, giving one row per CDR3 protein. The data hold 20,000 to 25,000 distinct CDR3 sequences, with around 50% observed a single time. This receptor was identified in a human donor who had recovered from COVID-19. Here the sequenced sample was CD4+ T cells from blood, taken before SARS-CoV-2 vaccination.

The CDR3 loop is CASSPGAPIAKNIQYF. In DNA form, the CDR3 reads TGTGCCAGCAGCCCCGGGGCCCCGATAGCCAAAAACATTCAGTACTTC. The chain joins TRBV7-6 to TRBJ2-4; D is perhaps TRBD1 or TRBD2 (5 bases each). The germline V and J ends were trimmed by 5 bases and 0 bases, with 14 bases remaining between them. The CDR3 contains 16 residues. Germline CDR1 reads SGHVS; CDR2 reads FNYEAQ.